A selection of T cell receptor beta chains follows, all from one sample in a study of blood T cell repertoires in COVID-19. Produced via immunoSEQ multiplex PCR; TCRdb's table is partial and in-frame only. The table lists about 220,000 clones, about 79% of them singletons, with roughly a tenth in the top ten. What was sequenced was peripheral blood. The receptors here all came from a man aged 50-60 years with active or convalescent COVID-19. Both conserved end residues are part of each CDR3. D genes are given only for firm matches. Clone size, where shown, is once, few, many, or a class for clones that have expanded.

CDR3 DNA | CDR3 protein | J gene | V gene | D gene | clone size
TGTGCCAGCAGCCCCGTTCCAGGGACCGGGGAGCTGTTTTTT | CASSPVPGTGELFF | TRBJ2-2 | TRBV5-4 | NA | NA
TGTGCCAGCAGCCAAGTTGAGCGCAACTTAAAAGAGACCCAGTACTTC | CASSQVERNLKETQYF | TRBJ2-5 | TRBV3-1/TRBV3-2 | NA | NA
TGTGCCAGCGGACTTGGAAGGACTAGCAACTACAATGAGCAGTTCTTC | CASGLGRTSNYNEQFF | TRBJ2-1 | TRBV7-8 | TRBD2 | NA
TGTGCCAGTAGTACCACCAGTACGGGGAACACTGAAGCTTTCTTT | CASSTTSTGNTEAFF | TRBJ1-1 | TRBV19 | NA | NA
TGTGCCAGCAGCTTAGCCCCTCGACAGGTTAACTATGGCTACACCTTC | CASSLAPRQVNYGYTF | TRBJ1-2 | TRBV7-2 | NA | NA
TGTGCCAGCAGTGCCCTTGTCGAGGGAGGCTCTGGGGCCAACGTCCTGACTTTC | CASSALVEGGSGANVLTF | TRBJ2-6 | TRBV25-1 | NA | NA
TGTGCCGGGCGTATCTCTGGAAACACCATATATTTT | CAGRISGNTIYF | TRBJ1-3 | TRBV12-3/TRBV12-4 | NA | once
TGTGCCAGCAGCCGAGGGACAGGCTATGGCTACACCTTC | CASSRGTGYGYTF | TRBJ1-2 | TRBV5-5 | TRBD1 | few
TGTGCCAGCAGTGCCCACACTAGCGGGAGGACTACGCAGTATTTT | CASSAHTSGRTTQYF | TRBJ2-3 | TRBV27 | TRBD2 | NA
TGCGCCAGCAGCTTTGGACTTTACGTCACAGATACGCAGTATTTT | CASSFGLYVTDTQYF | TRBJ2-3 | TRBV5-1 | NA | NA
TGTGCCAGCGCTTGGGGGGACGGCTACACCTTC | CASAWGDGYTF | TRBJ1-2 | TRBV5-5 | NA | NA
TGTGCCAGCAGGAAAAACCTAGCGGGACTCCGTACAGATACGCAGTATTTT | CASRKNLAGLRTDTQYF | TRBJ2-3 | TRBV28 | TRBD2 | NA
TGTGCCAGCAGGCGAACCGGGACTAGCGCTAACAATGAGCAGTTCTTC | CASRRTGTSANNEQFF | TRBJ2-1 | TRBV7-2 | TRBD2 | NA
TGTGCCAGCAGTCCGGGACTAGCGGGGGGCCCCAGCACAGATACGCAGTATTTT | CASSPGLAGGPSTDTQYF | TRBJ2-3 | TRBV13 | TRBD2 | once
TGTGCCAGCAGTTTCTCTCTAGCGGGCCTATCCTACGAGCAGTACTTC | CASSFSLAGLSYEQYF | TRBJ2-7 | TRBV28 | TRBD2 | NA
TGTGCCAGCAGCTCCTCGGACAGGACAGAGACCCAGTACTTC | CASSSSDRTETQYF | TRBJ2-5 | TRBV7-6 | TRBD1 | NA
TGTGCCAGCAGCTTGGCCCTTAGCGGACTCACAGATACGCAGTATTTT | CASSLALSGLTDTQYF | TRBJ2-3 | TRBV5-4 | NA | NA
TGTGCCACCCCCGGTAGAGAGATCTCCTACGAGCAGTACTTC | CATPGREISYEQYF | TRBJ2-7 | TRBV24-1 | NA | NA
TGTGCCAGCAGCGGACAGGGGTTTAGATTCGGCTATGGCTACACCTTC | CASSGQGFRFGYGYTF | TRBJ1-2 | TRBV5-5 | TRBD1 | NA
TGTGCCAGCAGGGCGTCGGGTGATAGTCCCTATGGCTACACCTTC | CASRASGDSPYGYTF | TRBJ1-2 | TRBV11-2 | NA | NA
TGTGCCAGCAGTGAGAGGGTAGGAAACTATGGCTACACCTTC | CASSERVGNYGYTF | TRBJ1-2 | TRBV6-1 | NA | NA
TGTGCCAGCAGCTACGGACAGGGGGCTAACTATGGCTACACCTTC | CASSYGQGANYGYTF | TRBJ1-2 | TRBV11-2 | TRBD1 | once
TGTGCCACAAATTGGGGGGGGAGCGGCAATCAGCCCCAGCATTTT | CATNWGGSGNQPQHF | TRBJ1-5 | TRBV19 | NA | NA
TGTGCCAGCAGCTTGGGTCCAGGGGGCGTGAAAGAGACCCAGTACTTC | CASSLGPGGVKETQYF | TRBJ2-5 | TRBV5-4 | TRBD1 | NA
TGCAGTGCCGACAGGGAGGAGACCCAGTACTTC | CSADREETQYF | TRBJ2-5 | TRBV20-1 | TRBD1 | NA
TGTGCCAGCAGCTTAGGCAGCTCCTACGAGCAGTACTTC | CASSLGSSYEQYF | TRBJ2-7 | TRBV13 | NA | NA
TGTGCCAGTAGTATGGGCAGGGCGATGGGCAATCAGCCCCAGCATTTT | CASSMGRAMGNQPQHF | TRBJ1-5 | TRBV19 | NA | NA
TGTGCCAGCAGCGTCGGGTCTAGCTACGAGCAGTACTTC | CASSVGSSYEQYF | TRBJ2-7 | TRBV9 | NA | NA
TGTGCCAGCAGTTACCGGCACAGGGCCACTGAAGCTTTCTTT | CASSYRHRATEAFF | TRBJ1-1 | TRBV6-2/TRBV6-3 | NA | NA
TGTGCCAGCAGGCCTCAACGAGCCCGATACGAGCAGTACTTC | CASRPQRARYEQYF | TRBJ2-7 | TRBV2 | NA | once
TGTGCCAGCAGTGAAGGAGGTGGCAATCAGCCCCAGCATTTT | CASSEGGGNQPQHF | TRBJ1-5 | TRBV6-1 | NA | NA
TGTGCCAGCAGCTTAGTGGGGGGGCCGGACAATGAGCAGTTCTTC | CASSLVGGPDNEQFF | TRBJ2-1 | TRBV7-2 | NA | few
TGTGCCAGCATGGGGACTAGCGGGGACAATGAGCAGTTCTTC | CASMGTSGDNEQFF | TRBJ2-1 | TRBV2 | TRBD2 | NA
TGCGCCAGCAGCTTGGATCTAGCGGCCCCATCATGGTCCTACGAGCAGTACTTC | CASSLDLAAPSWSYEQYF | TRBJ2-7 | TRBV5-1 | TRBD2 | NA
TGTGCCAGCAGCGCCGGGACTTTGAACACTGAAGCTTTCTTT | CASSAGTLNTEAFF | TRBJ1-1 | TRBV9 | NA | once
TGTGCCAGCAGCGAAGGGACTAGCGCATCCTACGAGCAGTACTTC | CASSEGTSASYEQYF | TRBJ2-7 | TRBV5-4 | TRBD2 | once
TGTGCCAGCAGTTTAAACACAGGGGACTATGGCTACACCTTC | CASSLNTGDYGYTF | TRBJ1-2 | TRBV28 | TRBD1 | NA
TGTGCCAGCAGTTTATGGGGGCAGGGCAAAAATGAAAAACTGTTTTTT | CASSLWGQGKNEKLFF | TRBJ1-4 | TRBV28 | NA | few
TGCGCCAGCAGCCAACCGGGGCAACTAGCGGGGCCAGGCCGCCCCTACGAGCAGTACTTC | CASSQPGQLAGPGRPYEQYF | TRBJ2-7 | TRBV4-3 | TRBD2 | NA
TGTGCCAGCAGTCAGGGGTGGGGGACTGAAGCTTTCTTT | CASSQGWGTEAFF | TRBJ1-1 | TRBV2 | NA | NA
TGTGCCAGCAGCTCCGGGGCAGGGGGCGGCACAGATACGCAGTATTTT | CASSSGAGGGTDTQYF | TRBJ2-3 | TRBV11-2 | TRBD1 | NA
TGCAGCGCCCGCCCGGGACAGGGGGCCTGGAACACCGGGGAGCTGTTTTTT | CSARPGQGAWNTGELFF | TRBJ2-2 | TRBV29-1 | TRBD1 | NA
TGTGCCACCGCGGGTAACTATGGCTACACCTTC | CATAGNYGYTF | TRBJ1-2 | TRBV2 | NA | NA
TGTGCCAGCACCCCCAGGCACACCGGGGAGCTGTTTTTT | CASTPRHTGELFF | TRBJ2-2 | TRBV6-2/TRBV6-3 | NA | NA
TGTGCCAGCAGCCTAGGGGGCCTTGGCCTAATGAACACTGAAGCTTTCTTT | CASSLGGLGLMNTEAFF | TRBJ1-1 | TRBV2 | TRBD1 | NA
TGTGCCAGCACTTCCACGGGACAGGGCTACGAGCAGTACTTC | CASTSTGQGYEQYF | TRBJ2-7 | TRBV28 | TRBD1 | NA
TGTGCCAGCAGGGTTTTGGGACAGAAGTACTATGGCTACACCTTC | CASRVLGQKYYGYTF | TRBJ1-2 | TRBV6-1 | TRBD1 | NA
TGTGCCAGCAGTGTAGGGACTTCCAGGGATGAGCAGTTCTTC | CASSVGTSRDEQFF | TRBJ2-1 | TRBV2 | NA | NA
TGTGCCAGCAGTGGGGGACAGGGGTTTGGGAATCAGCCCCAGCATTTT | CASSGGQGFGNQPQHF | TRBJ1-5 | TRBV2 | TRBD1 | few
TGCGCCAGCAGCTTAGACTGGGATCAGCCCCAGCATTTT | CASSLDWDQPQHF | TRBJ1-5 | TRBV5-1 | NA | NA
TGCGCCAGCAGCCAAGATACAAGCGAGGAGCTGTTTTTT | CASSQDTSEELFF | TRBJ2-2 | TRBV4-3 | NA | NA
TGTGCCACCAGTGATTTGGATGTATGGGGCGCATATGAAAAACTGTTTTTT | CATSDLDVWGAYEKLFF | TRBJ1-4 | TRBV24-1 | NA | NA
TGTGCCAGCAGTGACTCGAGCAGGGTTGTACAGCCCCAGCATTTT | CASSDSSRVVQPQHF | TRBJ1-5 | TRBV6-4 | NA | NA
TGTGCCAGTAGTATAGACGGGGTTAGAGCCAAAAACATTCAGTACTTC | CASSIDGVRAKNIQYF | TRBJ2-4 | TRBV19 | NA | NA
TGTGCCAGCAGAGAAACAGGGGGCGCTTGGACCGGGGAGCTGTTTTTT | CASRETGGAWTGELFF | TRBJ2-2 | TRBV2 | TRBD1 | NA
TGCGCCAGCCGTAGGTTGGGACAGGCCTCTGGTGAGCAGTTCTTC | CASRRLGQASGEQFF | TRBJ2-1 | TRBV5-1 | TRBD1 | NA
TGTGCCAGCAGTTTGAGAGCTAGCGCCACCTACGAGCAGTACTTC | CASSLRASATYEQYF | TRBJ2-7 | TRBV27 | NA | NA
TGCGCCAGCAGCTTGGGGCGGTTGAACACTGAAGCTTTCTTT | CASSLGRLNTEAFF | TRBJ1-1 | TRBV5-1 | NA | NA